These 27 T cell receptor beta chains were all obtained from the same sample, sequenced in a study of beta chain features in type 1 diabetes. Study-level points and caveats: Type 1 diabetes patients had moderately but significantly shorter TCRB CDR3s in all four CD4+ subsets.

Since all of the isolated RNA was reverse transcribed, expressed TCRB transcripts were what got sequenced. Profiling relied on immunoSEQ multiplex PCR, and the TCRdb table lists in-frame clones only, not all of them. The sample has about 340,000 clones, roughly 14% seen once. Their specific antigens are unknown. The specimen was naive CD4+ T cells from blood. These receptors came from a woman in her late teens or twenties with type 1 diabetes.

For this clone: The DNA is omitted, as the CDR3 cannot be located on it reliably, and the CDR3 follows TCRdb's listing. This sequence joins TRBV21-1 and TRBJ2-1; TRBD2, as called in the table, went unchecked against the DNA. TRBV21-1 is given as a pseudogene. Ends included, the CDR3 has 17 residues. The CDR3: CASSPAWAGGAYNEQFF.

This clone appeared a few times. The chain employs TRBV5-1 and TRBJ2-2; D is possibly TRBD2 (5 bases). CDR3 size: 15 residues. Between the trimmed V and J ends, which lost 0 bases and 1 base, there was a span of 7 bases. Per the germline V gene, CDR1 is SGHRS and CDR2 is YFSETQ. The CDR3 sequence: CASSLERQNTGELFF. In DNA form, the CDR3 reads TGCGCCAGCAGCTTGGAGCGGCAGAACACCGGGGAGCTGTTTTTT. The variable domain in full, completed from reference TRBV5-1 and TRBJ2-2, reads KAGVTQTPRYLIKTRGQQVTLSCSPISGHRSVSWYQQTPGQGLQFLFEYFSETQRNKGNFPGRFSGRQFSNSRSEMNVSTLELGDSALYLCASSLERQNTGELFFGEGSRLTVL.

The CDR3 sequence is CASSVGDRAGLQTQYF. As DNA, the CDR3 is TGTGCCAGCAGCGTAGGGGACAGGGCTGGCCTCCAGACCCAGTACTTC. The V gene is TRBV9, the J gene TRBJ2-5; 9 bases agree with TRBD1. The V gene end was trimmed by 0 bases and the J gene end by 6 bases; junction bases not matched to a gene: 9. Germline V gene lookup returns CDR1 SGDLS and CDR2 YYNGEE. The CDR3 runs to 16 residues.

This clone showed up just a few times. V and J are TRBV5-1 and TRBJ2-1; 10 bases are a match to TRBD2. The J segment lost 7 bases and the V segment lost 0 bases, leaving 7 bases of the junction unmatched. CDR1 SGHRS and CDR2 YFSETQ come from the germline V gene. The CDR3 has 16 residues. The CDR3 bases are TGCGCCAGCAGCTTGGAAGGGGCTAGCGGGAGAAATGAGCAGTTCTTC. It is translated as CASSLEGASGRNEQFF.

There are a few counts of this clone. This chain joins TRBV2 and TRBJ2-7; D is uncertain. With 4 bases removed from V and 1 base from J, the gap between germline ends came to 8 bases. CDR3 length: 13 amino acids. Germline assignment: CDR1 SNHLY and CDR2 FYNNEI. CDR3 in amino acids: CASSVELSYEQYF. In nucleotides, the CDR3 is TGTGCCAGCAGTGTAGAGCTTTCCTACGAGCAGTACTTC.

The V gene is TRBV9, the J gene TRBJ1-5, with TRBD1 identical over 7 bases. The length of the CDR3 is 14 residues. V shed 3 bases, J shed 5 bases, and the junction held 5 bases outside the gene matches. Germline CDR1 is SGDLS and CDR2 is YYNGEE. CDR3 residues: CASSATGAYQPQHF. The CDR3 DNA is TGTGCCAGCAGCGCTACAGGGGCGTATCAGCCCCAGCATTTT.

This clone has only a few counts. The chain carries TRBV25-1 and TRBJ2-1; 7 bases match TRBD1. The V and J ends lost 3 bases and 9 bases, in that order; junction bases with no gene match: 8. CDR3 length: 14 residues. In germline, CDR1 is MGHDK, CDR2 SYGVNS. The CDR3 coding sequence is TGTGCCAGCAGTGAGGGACAGATCATCGGTGAGCAGTTCTTC. It translates to CASSEGQIIGEQFF.

The V and J genes are TRBV6-1 and TRBJ2-2, with D possibly being TRBD1 (6 bases). The germline V gene has CDR1 MNHNS and CDR2 SASEGT. There are 14 residues in the CDR3. The V gene lost 2 bases and the J gene lost 10 bases, with 14 bases spanning the gap. CDR3 in amino acids: CASSEPSVGAELFF. CDR3 nucleotides: TGTGCCAGCAGTGAACCGAGTGTGGGGGCGGAGCTGTTTTTT.

V gene TRBV7-2 combines with J gene TRBJ2-1; D gene ambiguous. CDR1 and CDR2 from the germline V gene are SGHTA and FQGNSA. V lost 1 base to trimming and J lost 4 bases, with 8 bases between them. This CDR3 comprises 14 residues. In nucleotides, the CDR3 is TGTGCCAGCAGCTTAGATCTCCTGTACAATGAGCAGTTCTTC. This gives the protein CASSLDLLYNEQFF. Combining the CDR3 with reference TRBV7-2 and TRBJ2-1 gives the whole variable domain GAGVSQSPSNKVTEKGKDVELRCDPISGHTALYWYRQSLGQGLEFLIYFQGNSAPDKSGLPSDRFSAERTGGSVSTLTIQRTQQEDSAVYLCASSLDLLYNEQFFGPGTRLTVL.

This clone was detected a few times. The chain links TRBV7-9 to TRBJ2-1; 7 bases agree with TRBD1. Germline V gives CDR1 SEHNR, CDR2 FQNEAQ (reference sequence). There are 14 residues in the CDR3. Trimming took 4 bases from V and 6 from J; bases not matched to a gene: 6. The CDR3 nucleotides are TGTGCCAGCAGCTCTGACAGGGCCTCCAATGAGCAGTTCTTC. Amino acids: CASSSDRASNEQFF.

The gene calls are TRBV9 and TRBJ1-3; D is possibly TRBD1 (5 bases). The CDR3 extends over 18 amino acids. Germline CDR1 reads SGDLS; CDR2 reads YYNGEE. V was cut by 4 bases and J by 3 bases, with 23 bases left in between. CDR3 DNA sequence: TGTGCCAGCAGCCCGACCGGGGGTGGAGGGCTAGGTGGAAACACCATATATTTT. Residues: CASSPTGGGGLGGNTIYF.

The J gene is TRBJ1-5, the V gene TRBV7-9, with D perhaps matching TRBD1 (5 bases). The germline V gene encodes CDR1 SEHNR and CDR2 FQNEAQ (reference sequence). The CDR3 covers 14 residues. V dropped 2 bases and J dropped 3 bases, with 8 bases sitting between them. The CDR3 loop is CASSLKGINQPQHF. CDR3 DNA: TGTGCCAGCAGCTTAAAGGGGATCAATCAGCCCCAGCATTTT. Full variable domain (remainder filled in from reference TRBV7-9 and TRBJ1-5): DTGVSQNPRHKITKRGQNVTFRCDPISEHNRLYWYRQTLGQGPEFLTYFQNEAQLEKSRLLSDRFSAERPKGSFSTLEIQRTEQGDSAMYLCASSLKGINQPQHFGDGTRLSIL.

The rearrangement joins TRBV27 to TRBJ2-1; D may be TRBD2 (6 bases). Trimming took 4 bases from V and 2 from J, leaving 9 bases between them. In germline, CDR1 is MNHEY, CDR2 SMNVEV (reference sequence). The CDR3 is made up of 14 amino acids. The CDR3 sequence is CASSSGVTYNEQFF. The CDR3 DNA follows: TGTGCCAGCAGTTCGGGGGTCACCTACAATGAGCAGTTCTTC.

V gene TRBV25-1 combines with J gene TRBJ2-5; D is possibly TRBD1 (5 bases). This CDR3 comprises 14 residues. Trimming removed 3 bases at V and 4 bases at J, with 12 bases between. Per germline, CDR1 MGHDK and CDR2 SYGVNS. The CDR3 region is CASSDNVGVETQYF. CDR3 DNA: TGTGCCAGCAGTGACAACGTAGGGGTAGAGACCCAGTACTTC.

This chain joins TRBV11-2 and TRBJ2-1; 9 bases line up with TRBD1. V dropped 5 bases and J dropped 9; count of bases not matched to a gene: 5. The germline CDR1 and CDR2 sequences are SGHAT and FQNNGV. This CDR3 contains 13 residues. CDR3 loop: CASSVQGAGEQFF. CDR3 sequence (DNA): TGTGCCAGCAGCGTACAGGGGGCTGGTGAGCAGTTCTTC. The whole variable domain, remainder taken from reference TRBV11-2 and TRBJ2-1, is EAGVAQSPRYKIIEKRQSVAFWCNPISGHATLYWYQQILGQGPKLLIQFQNNGVVDDSQLPKDRFSAERLKGVDSTLKIQPAKLEDSAVYLCASSVQGAGEQFFGPGTRLTVL.

The J gene is TRBJ2-2, the V gene TRBV19, with TRBD2 identical over 7 bases. This CDR3 is 14 amino acids long. The V segment lost 5 bases and the J segment 7 bases; nucleotides outside the gene matches: 7. Germline V gene sequence: CDR1 LNHDA, CDR2 SQIVND (reference sequence). As DNA, the CDR3 is TGTGCCAGTAGTCCAGGACTAGTGTTCGGGGAGCTGTTTTTT. It encodes CASSPGLVFGELFF.

There are a few counts of this clone. V gene TRBV14 combines with J gene TRBJ2-3; no definite D call. The CDR3 consists of 12 residues. The V gene lost 4 bases and the J gene lost 6 bases, with 8 bases spanning the gap. CDR1 is SGHDN, CDR2 FVKESK, per germline. The CDR3 here is CASSRSLDTQYF. As DNA, the CDR3 is TGTGCCAGCAGCCGAAGCTTGGATACGCAGTATTTT. The entire variable domain, with the rest obtained from reference TRBV14 and TRBJ2-3, is as follows: EAGVTQFPSHSVIEKGQTVTLRCDPISGHDNLYWYRRVMGKEIKFLLHFVKESKQDESGMPNNRFLAERTGGTYSTLKVQPAELEDSGVYFCASSRSLDTQYFGPGTRLTVL.

Comment on this clone: This same CDR3 is encoded by further DNA sequences in the sample. The chain couples TRBV2 to TRBJ2-3; 7 bases map to TRBD2. The V gene end was trimmed by 6 bases and the J gene end by 1 base; junction bases not matched to a gene: 1. The CDR3 has 13 residues. Germline lookup yields CDR1 SNHLY and CDR2 FYNNEI. The CDR3 loop reads CASRGGGTDTQYF. In DNA form, the CDR3 reads TGTGCCAGCAGGGGAGGGGGCACAGATACGCAGTATTTT.

This clone has more than one count but fewer than ten. The rearrangement uses TRBV19 and TRBJ2-2; 7 bases line up with TRBD1. Germline V gene lookup returns CDR1 LNHDA and CDR2 SQIVND (reference sequence). This CDR3 has 13 amino acids. Trimming cost V 4 bases and J 6 bases; bases outside gene matches: 2. Here the CDR3 DNA reads TGTGCCAGTAGTAGACAGGGATCCGGGGAGCTGTTTTTT. It is translated as CASSRQGSGELFF. Filled out from reference TRBV19 and TRBJ2-2, the complete variable domain reads DGGITQSPKYLFRKEGQNVTLSCEQNLNHDAMYWYRQDPGQGLRLIYYSQIVNDFQKGDIAEGYSVSREKKESFPLTVTSAQKNPTAFYLCASSRQGSGELFFGEGSRLTVL.

There are a few counts of this clone. The V and J genes are TRBV7-2 and TRBJ2-7; D is possibly TRBD2 (5 bases). The CDR3 spans 12 residues. Germline CDR1 SGHTA, CDR2 FQGNSA. V gave up 2 bases and J gave up 6 bases, with 8 bases separating them. This CDR3 reads CASSLPSGEQYF. CDR3 sequence (DNA): TGTGCCAGCAGCTTACCCAGCGGCGAGCAGTACTTC.

Only a few counts were recorded for this clone. The V call is TRBV7-3, the J call TRBJ2-3, with 7 positions matching TRBD2. CDR1 SGHTA and CDR2 FQGTGA come from the germline V gene. V gave up 5 bases and J gave up 6 bases; unmatched junction bases: 17. The CDR3 runs 17 residues. The CDR3: CASSQGSSGILGDTQYF. CDR3 DNA sequence: TGTGCCAGCAGCCAAGGATCTAGCGGAATTCTAGGGGATACGCAGTATTTT. The full variable domain, in which reference TRBV7-3 and TRBJ2-3 provide the parts outside the CDR3, is GAGVSQTPSNKVTEKGKYVELRCDPISGHTALYWYRQSLGQGPEFLIYFQGTGAADDSGLPNDRFFAVRPEGSVSTLKIQRTERGDSAVYLCASSQGSSGILGDTQYFGPGTRLTVL.

The V call is TRBV19, the J call TRBJ1-1; D possibly corresponds to TRBD1 (5 bases). The germline gives CDR1 LNHDA, CDR2 SQIVND (reference sequence). With 5 bases removed from V and 11 bases from J, the gap between germline ends came to 12 bases. The CDR3 is 11 residues long. Here the CDR3 DNA reads TGTGCCAGTAGTCGGGACTACAGGGCTTTCTTT. This codes for CASSRDYRAFF.

This clone has more than one count but fewer than ten. This chain links TRBV7-9 with TRBJ1-4, with a possible D match to TRBD1 (5 bases). The CDR3 covers 12 residues. CDR1 and CDR2 (germline): SEHNR, FQNEAQ (reference sequence). V lost 4 bases to trimming and J lost 7 bases, with 7 bases between them. CDR3 protein: CASSSQGEKLFF. The CDR3 DNA sequence: TGTGCCAGCAGCTCCCAGGGTGAAAAACTGTTTTTT. Full variable domain (remainder filled in from reference TRBV7-9 and TRBJ1-4): DTGVSQNPRHKITKRGQNVTFRCDPISEHNRLYWYRQTLGQGPEFLTYFQNEAQLEKSRLLSDRFSAERPKGSFSTLEIQRTEQGDSAMYLCASSSQGEKLFFGSGTQLSVL.

The V gene is TRBV18, the J gene TRBJ2-1, with D possibly matching TRBD1 (6 bases). Germline CDR1 is KGHSH and CDR2 is LQKENI. This CDR3 comprises 15 residues. Trimming removed 0 bases at V and 8 bases at J, with 14 bases between. This CDR3 reads CASSPPSRGRDEQFF. CDR3 in DNA: TGTGCCAGCTCACCACCGAGCAGGGGTCGGGATGAGCAGTTCTTC.

The chain joins TRBV28 to TRBJ2-2; possible D gene TRBD1, 5 bases. The CDR3 extends over 13 amino acids. Germline CDR1 reads MDHEN; CDR2 reads SYDVKM. The V gene lost 6 bases and the J gene lost 4 bases, with 9 bases spanning the gap. The CDR3 nucleotides read TGTGCCAGCAGGGAACAGGTCACCGGGGAGCTGTTTTTT. Translating gives CASREQVTGELFF.

This clone showed up just a few times. The chain recombines TRBV29-1 with TRBJ2-3; TRBD1 matches 9 bases. Trimming cost V 7 bases and J 3 bases; bases outside gene matches: 8. Germline CDR1 and CDR2: SQVTM and ANQGSEA. The CDR3 extends over 14 amino acids. In nucleotides, the CDR3 is TGCAGCGGAAGAACAGGGGGCTGGACAGATACGCAGTATTTT. Its translation: CSGRTGGWTDTQYF.

The chain is built from TRBV7-2 and TRBJ1-4; D is uncertain. Germline CDR1 reads SGHTA; CDR2 reads FQGNSA. Trimming pared 1 base from V and 5 bases from J, leaving 8 bases between. This CDR3 has 14 residues. Here the CDR3 reads CASSLGQINEKLFF. CDR3 DNA: TGTGCCAGCAGCTTAGGTCAGATCAATGAAAAACTGTTTTTT.